These 9 T cell receptor beta chains came from one sample sequenced in a study of shared clonotypes between healthy human individuals. This table comes from immunoSEQ multiplex PCR, and its TCRdb copy is limited to in-frame clones, with some not included. This sample carries some 2,500,000 clones, 93% of them seen once, and the ten largest clones take about 0.39%. The sample consisted of naive CD4+ T cells from PBMCs. Subset denoted: CD45RA+ positively selected. The receptors here all came from a man aged 18 to 29 in good health. Some clones in this sample may be carry-over from other donors' samples.

V gene TRBV4-1 combines with J gene TRBJ2-1; D call uncertain. Germline CDR1 is MGHRA and CDR2 is YSYEKL. The CDR3 loop spans 14 amino acids. Between the trimmed V and J ends, which lost 0 bases and 3 bases, there was a span of 6 bases. CDR3 sequence (DNA): TGCGCCAGCAGCCAAGATCGGAGCTACAATGAGCAGTTCTTC. Its translation is CASSQDRSYNEQFF.

The genes are TRBV10-3 and TRBJ1-3, with a possible D match to TRBD1 (5 bases). Trimming removed 10 bases from V and 4 bases from J, with 17 bases in between. Germline CDR1 reads ENHRY; CDR2 reads SYGVKD. This CDR3 has 14 amino acids. The CDR3 loop reads CATGAGADGNTIYF. The CDR3, as DNA: TGTGCCACTGGGGCCGGGGCGGACGGAAACACCATATATTTT.

The chain carries TRBV29-1 and TRBJ2-4; 11 nucleotides line up with TRBD2. The CDR3 has 18 residues. The junction had 12 bases not matched to a gene; V was cut back by 4 bases and J by 1 base. In germline, CDR1 is SQVTM, CDR2 ANQGSEA. Here the CDR3 reads CSVGGLAGGSVAKNIQYF. The CDR3 DNA sequence: TGCAGCGTTGGAGGTCTAGCGGGAGGAAGCGTGGCCAAAAACATTCAGTACTTC.

The rearrangement joins TRBV7-2 to TRBJ2-7; 9 positions match TRBD1. After removal of 4 bases from V and 3 bases from J, the junction contained 4 bases not matched to a gene. There are 14 residues in the CDR3. The germline V gene has CDR1 SGHTA and CDR2 FQGNSA. In nucleotides, the CDR3 is TGTGCCAGCAGCTCACGACAGGGGGGCTACGAGCAGTACTTC. As protein: CASSSRQGGYEQYF.

The count of this clone is one. The V gene is TRBV6-1, the J gene TRBJ2-1; D remains unclear. Trimming pared 2 bases from V and 10 bases from J, leaving 18 bases between. This CDR3 comprises 15 residues. Germline-derived CDR1 and CDR2 are MNHNS and SASEGT. CDR3 region: CASSESWSRGPEQFF. CDR3 coding DNA: TGTGCCAGCAGTGAATCTTGGAGTCGAGGCCCAGAGCAGTTCTTC.

This chain joins TRBV5-1 and TRBJ2-4, with 8 bases identical to TRBD1. J lost 8 bases, V lost 7 bases, and 5 bases had no gene match. The V gene's germline CDR1 is SGHRS and CDR2 YFSETQ. The CDR3 loop spans 12 amino acids. The CDR3, as DNA: TGCGCCAGCTCCGGGACAGGAGACATTCAGTACTTC. Protein: CASSGTGDIQYF.

The V and J genes are TRBV7-3 and TRBJ2-5; 7 nucleotides line up with TRBD2. V gave up 2 bases and J gave up 5 bases; unmatched junction bases: 11. The CDR3 runs to 16 residues. The germline V gene has CDR1 SGHTA and CDR2 FQGTGA. This CDR3 reads CASSLLAGGRWETQYF. Written as DNA, the CDR3 is TGTGCCAGCAGCTTACTCGCGGGCGGGAGATGGGAGACCCAGTACTTC. The full variable domain, its missing parts supplied by reference TRBV7-3 and TRBJ2-5, is GAGVSQTPSNKVTEKGKYVELRCDPISGHTALYWYRQSLGQGPEFLIYFQGTGAADDSGLPNDRFFAVRPEGSVSTLKIQRTERGDSAVYLCASSLLAGGRWETQYFGPGTRLLVL.

The rearrangement joins TRBV29-1 to TRBJ2-5, with 7 bases aligning to TRBD1. The V and J ends lost 7 bases and 1 base, in that order; junction bases with no gene match: 6. Germline values: CDR1 SQVTM, CDR2 ANQGSEA. The CDR3 sequence is 13 residues long. In DNA form, the CDR3 reads TGCAGCGCCCAAGGGACAGTCCAAGAGACCCAGTACTTC. Its translation is CSAQGTVQETQYF. Complete variable domain (other parts from reference TRBV29-1 and TRBJ2-5): SAVISQKPSRDICQRGTSLTIQCQVDSQVTMMFWYRQQPGQSLTLIATANQGSEATYESGFVIDKFPISRPNLTFSTLTVSNMSPEDSSIYLCSAQGTVQETQYFGPGTRLLVL.

The chain recombines TRBV5-1 with TRBJ2-3, with TRBD2 matching over 13 bases. Germline CDR1 reads SGHRS; CDR2 reads YFSETQ. With 1 base clipped from V and 9 bases from J, the junction kept 8 bases outside the gene matches. The CDR3 runs 16 residues. The CDR3 sequence: CASSLSTSGRHSTQYF. In DNA form, the CDR3 reads TGCGCCAGCAGCTTGTCGACTAGCGGGAGGCATAGCACGCAGTATTTT.